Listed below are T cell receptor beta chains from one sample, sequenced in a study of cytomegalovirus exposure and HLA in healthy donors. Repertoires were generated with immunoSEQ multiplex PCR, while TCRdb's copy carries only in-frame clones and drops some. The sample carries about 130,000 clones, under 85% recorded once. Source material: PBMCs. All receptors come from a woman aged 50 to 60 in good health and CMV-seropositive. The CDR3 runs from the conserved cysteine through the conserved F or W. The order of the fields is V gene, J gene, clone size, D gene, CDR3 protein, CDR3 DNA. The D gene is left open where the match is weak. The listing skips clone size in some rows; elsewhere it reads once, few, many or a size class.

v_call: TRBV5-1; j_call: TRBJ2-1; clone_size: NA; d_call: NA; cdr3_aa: CASSRGYNEQFF; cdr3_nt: TGCGCCAGCAGCAGGGGGTACAATGAGCAGTTCTTC
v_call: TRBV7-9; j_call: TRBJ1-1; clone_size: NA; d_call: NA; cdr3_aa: CSSSLSGGAGNTEAFF; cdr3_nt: TGTTCCAGCAGCTTATCCGGAGGGGCGGGTAACACTGAAGCTTTCTTT
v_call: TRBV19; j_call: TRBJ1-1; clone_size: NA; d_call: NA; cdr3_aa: CASKSGGMTEAFF; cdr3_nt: TGTGCCAGCAAATCGGGGGGAATGACTGAAGCTTTCTTT
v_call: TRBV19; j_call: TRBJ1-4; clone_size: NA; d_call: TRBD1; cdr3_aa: CASSISGQGGEKLFF; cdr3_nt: TGTGCCAGTAGTATATCGGGACAGGGAGGGGAAAAACTGTTTTTT
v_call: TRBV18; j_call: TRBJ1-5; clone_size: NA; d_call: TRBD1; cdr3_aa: CASSPQTGANQPQHF; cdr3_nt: TGTGCCAGCTCACCACAGACAGGGGCCAATCAGCCCCAGCATTTT
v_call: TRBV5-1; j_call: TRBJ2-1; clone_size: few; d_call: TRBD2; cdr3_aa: CASSFSGGSDEQFF; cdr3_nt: TGCGCCAGCAGCTTCTCGGGGGGGTCGGATGAGCAGTTCTTC
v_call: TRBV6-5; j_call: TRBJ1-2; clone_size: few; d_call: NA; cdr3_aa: CASMAGDNYGYTF; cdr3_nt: TGTGCCAGCATGGCGGGGGACAACTATGGCTACACCTTC
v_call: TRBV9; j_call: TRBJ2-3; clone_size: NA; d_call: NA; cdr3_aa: CASSHAGPF; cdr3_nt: TGTGCCAGCAGCCACGCGGGGCCATTT
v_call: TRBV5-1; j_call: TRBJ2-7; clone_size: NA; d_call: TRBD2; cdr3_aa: CASRPPSRGGLYEQYF; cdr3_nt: TGCGCCAGCAGACCCCCCTCCCGGGGGGGACTCTACGAGCAGTACTTC
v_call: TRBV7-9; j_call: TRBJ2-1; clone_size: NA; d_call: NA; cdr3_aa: CASQSGRETFYNEQFF; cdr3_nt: TGTGCCAGCCAATCGGGACGGGAGACTTTTTACAATGAGCAGTTCTTC
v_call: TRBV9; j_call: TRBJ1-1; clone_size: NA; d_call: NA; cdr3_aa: CASSVEPGVRQTEAFF; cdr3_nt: TGTGCCAGCAGCGTAGAACCAGGGGTGAGGCAAACTGAAGCTTTCTTT
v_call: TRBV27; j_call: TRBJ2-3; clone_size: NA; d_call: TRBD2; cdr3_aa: CASSLWPSGGTDTQYF; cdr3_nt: TGTGCCAGCAGTTTATGGCCTAGCGGGGGAACAGATACGCAGTATTTT
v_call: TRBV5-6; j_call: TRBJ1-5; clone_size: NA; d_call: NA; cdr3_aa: CASSLTDSNQPQHF; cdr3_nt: TGTGCCAGCAGCTTAACAGATAGCAATCAGCCCCAGCATTTT
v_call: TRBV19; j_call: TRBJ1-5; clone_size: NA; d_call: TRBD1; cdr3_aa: CASSWTGVNQPQHF; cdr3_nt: TGTGCCAGTAGTTGGACAGGCGTAAATCAGCCCCAGCATTTT
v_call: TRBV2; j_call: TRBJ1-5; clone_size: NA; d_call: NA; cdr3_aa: CASLGVNSNQPQHF; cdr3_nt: TGTGCCAGCTTGGGAGTAAATAGCAATCAGCCCCAGCATTTT
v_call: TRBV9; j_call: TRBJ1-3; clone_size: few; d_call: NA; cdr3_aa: CASSVEGTLYTGNTIYF; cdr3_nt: TGTGCCAGCAGCGTAGAGGGGACACTTTATACTGGAAACACCATATATTTT
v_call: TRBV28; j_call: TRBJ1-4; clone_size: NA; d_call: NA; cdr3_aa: CASSPGGANEKLFF; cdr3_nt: TGTGCCAGCAGCCCCGGCGGGGCTAATGAAAAACTGTTTTTT
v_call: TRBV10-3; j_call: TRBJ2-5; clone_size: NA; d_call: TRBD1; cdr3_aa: CAISGGGTDRDGETQYF; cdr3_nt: TGTGCCATCAGTGGCGGTGGGACAGACCGGGACGGAGAGACCCAGTACTTC
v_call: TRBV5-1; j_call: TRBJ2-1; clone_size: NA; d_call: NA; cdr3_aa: CASSLATTRNNEQFF; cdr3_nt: TGCGCCAGCAGCTTGGCCACGACTAGGAACAATGAGCAGTTCTTC
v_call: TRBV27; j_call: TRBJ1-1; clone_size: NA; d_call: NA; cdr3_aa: CASRQDPGDGGTEAFF; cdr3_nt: TGTGCCAGCAGACAAGACCCAGGGGATGGCGGCACTGAAGCTTTCTTT
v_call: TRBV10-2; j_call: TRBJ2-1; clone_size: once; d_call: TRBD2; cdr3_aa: CASSVLAGGINEQFF; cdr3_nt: TGCGCCAGCAGTGTTCTAGCGGGGGGGATCAATGAGCAGTTCTTC
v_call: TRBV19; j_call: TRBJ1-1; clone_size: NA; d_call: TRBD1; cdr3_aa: CASSTRQGSSTEAFF; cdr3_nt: TGTGCCAGTAGTACCCGACAGGGGTCGAGCACTGAAGCTTTCTTT